Presented here are 20 T cell receptor beta chains from one specimen sequenced in a study of T-cell reconstitution after alpha-beta-depleted transplantation in children. Preparation of the TCRbeta library involved a method that used unique molecular identifiers. TCRdb re-derived calls from the PCR reads in MiXCR, one entry per CDR3 protein. This sample has some 490,000 distinct CDR3 sequences, with around an eighth found just once. Sequencing used PBMCs from the stem cell graft donor, obtained from the stem cell graft. These receptors were obtained from a human donor who donated a stem cell graft to a child with combined immunodeficiency.

The V and J genes are TRBV29-1 and TRBJ2-7, with D perhaps matching TRBD2 (5 bases). The CDR3 length is 15 residues. CDR1 SQVTM and CDR2 ANQGSEA come from the germline V gene. Trimming shortened V by 4 bases and J by 0 bases, and 16 bases separated the two germline ends. The CDR3 spells CSVVRNEGSSYEQYF. CDR3 nucleotides: TGCAGCGTTGTTCGGAACGAGGGAAGCTCCTACGAGCAGTACTTC.

V and J are TRBV7-3 and TRBJ2-2; a weak D match, TRBD1 (5 bases). The CDR3 length is 15 residues. Germline loops: CDR1 SGHTA, CDR2 FQGTGA. V shed 8 bases and J shed 4 bases, with 17 bases lying between them. The CDR3 DNA reads TGTGCCAGCTCCACTAACGCAGGGCCCACCGGGGAGCTGTTTTTT. It specifies CASSTNAGPTGELFF.

This clonotype has only a few counts. This chain uses TRBV20-1 with TRBJ2-7; 7 nucleotides match TRBD2. Losses at the gene ends were 0 bases for V and 7 bases for J; bases not matched to a gene: 15. The CDR3 spans 16 residues. Germline CDR1 DFQATT, CDR2 SNEGSKA (reference sequence). DNA of the CDR3: TGCAGTGCTAGAGAGGGCCCCCAGGGAACAGCGGGGGAGCAGTACTTC. It yields the protein CSAREGPQGTAGEQYF.

A few counts support this clonotype. The genes are TRBV30 and TRBJ2-5; D possibly corresponds to TRBD2 (6 bases). V was clipped by 2 bases and J by 2 bases, with 15 bases between them. The CDR3 consists of 15 residues. Germline CDR1 is GTSNPN and CDR2 is SVGIG (reference sequence). The CDR3 sequence: CAWSLLLGGQETQYF. The CDR3, as DNA: TGTGCCTGGAGTCTACTGCTAGGAGGGCAAGAGACCCAGTACTTC.

The chain carries TRBV5-1 and TRBJ2-2; 11 bases match TRBD1. Germline V gene sequence: CDR1 SGHRS, CDR2 YFSETQ. Trimming cost V 4 bases and J 3 bases; bases outside gene matches: 5. The CDR3 length is 16 residues. This CDR3 is CASSLDRGRDTGELFF. The CDR3 nucleotides read TGCGCCAGCAGCCTGGACAGGGGGCGGGACACCGGGGAGCTGTTTTTT.

This clonotype was recorded at least ten times. CDR3 loop: CSASGGNQPQHF. In DNA, the CDR3 is TGCAGTGCCTCTGGGGGGAATCAGCCCCAGCATTTT. This chain connects TRBV20-1 to TRBJ1-5; D is possibly TRBD1 (5 bases). CDR1 is DFQATT, CDR2 SNEGSKA, per germline (reference sequence). CDR3 length: 12 amino acids. V lost 6 bases and J 4 bases, leaving 10 bases between the germline ends.

CDR3 coding DNA: TGTGCCAGCAGCTTGTTTCCAGTCAACACTGAAGCTTTCTTT. This encodes CASSLFPVNTEAFF. V and J are TRBV5-5 and TRBJ1-1; D is ambiguous. The CDR3 covers 14 residues. V was cut by 1 base and J by 2 bases, with 9 bases left in between. The germline V gene has CDR1 SGHKS and CDR2 YYEKEE (reference sequence).

At least ten counts were recorded for this clonotype. The rearrangement links TRBV12-3 or TRBV12-4 to TRBJ2-2; D is uncertain. Deletions cut 4 bases from V and 4 bases from J, with 10 bases between. The CDR3 spans 14 residues. Here the CDR3 reads CASSSPMSTGELFF. CDR3 bases: TGTGCCAGCAGTTCCCCAATGAGCACCGGGGAGCTGTTTTTT.

This clonotype was counted once. The V call is TRBV5-1, the J call TRBJ2-2; D not certain. V was trimmed by 7 bases and J by 5 bases, leaving 9 bases between them. The V gene's germline CDR1 is SGHRS and CDR2 YFSETQ. CDR3 length: 12 amino acids. DNA of the CDR3: TGCGCCAGCGGTGAGGTGACCGGGGAGCTGTTTTTT. It encodes CASGEVTGELFF.

In its sample, this clonotype was seen a few times. The J gene is TRBJ2-2, the V gene TRBV7-3; the D call may be TRBD1 or TRBD2 (6 bases each). V shed 0 bases and J shed 6 bases, with 14 bases lying between them. The CDR3 runs to 16 residues. Germline V gives CDR1 SGHTA, CDR2 FQGTGA. CDR3 nucleotide sequence: TGTGCCAGCAGCTTAACGGGGGGCCTAAGGTCCGGGGAGCTGTTTTTT. This codes for CASSLTGGLRSGELFF.

The rearrangement uses TRBV12-3 or TRBV12-4 and TRBJ1-2, with D maybe TRBD1 (5 bases). Between the trimmed V and J ends, which lost 1 base and 7 bases, there was a span of 10 bases. This CDR3 is built from 13 residues. The chain's CDR3 is CASSLGQGSGYTF. The DNA for the CDR3 is TGTGCCAGCAGTTTAGGGCAGGGTTCTGGCTACACCTTC.

A remark on this clonotype: One end of the junction fails to match germline, which may point to a read error. This chain links TRBV18 with TRBJ2-5; TRBD2 is a possible D gene (5 bases). CDR1 KGHSH and CDR2 LQKENI come from the germline V gene. This CDR3 region has 16 residues. The CDR3 nucleotides are TGTGCCAGCTCACCACTCGGGCCGGGATTAGGAGAGACCCAGCACTTC. Translated, it gives CASSPLGPGLGETQHF.

This clonotype was seen only a few times. The V call is TRBV4-3, the J call TRBJ2-1; TRBD1 might be the D (5 bases). The ends were cut back, 7 bases at V and 3 bases at J, with 19 bases in the middle. The CDR3 runs to 16 residues. Germline assignment: CDR1 LGHNA and CDR2 YSLEER. CDR3 sequence: CASTPKAGMGYNEQFF. CDR3 nucleotide sequence: TGCGCCAGCACCCCTAAGGCAGGGATGGGCTACAATGAGCAGTTCTTC.

The sample holds a few counts of this clonotype. In DNA form, the CDR3 reads TGTGCCAGCAGCTTGGCGGGCAGGGGGGGCACTGAAGCTTTCTTT. This sequence encodes CASSLAGRGGTEAFF. This sequence joins TRBV5-4 and TRBJ1-1, with 7 bases identical to TRBD1. The CDR3 runs to 15 residues. J was trimmed by 4 bases and V by 0 bases; bases with no gene match: 6. CDR1 and CDR2 from the germline V gene are SGHNT and YYREEE (reference sequence).

This clonotype was detected ten times or more. This chain uses TRBV2 with TRBJ2-3; TRBD2 matches 8 bases. The junction had 3 bases not matched to a gene; V was cut back by 8 bases and J by 5 bases. Germline V gene sequence: CDR1 SNHLY, CDR2 FYNNEI. This CDR3 region has 12 residues. The CDR3 region is CASGLAKDTQYF. CDR3 sequence (DNA): TGTGCCAGCGGACTAGCTAAAGATACGCAGTATTTT.

This chain uses TRBV11-1 with TRBJ2-6; either TRBD1 or TRBD2 may supply D (7 bases each). The V and J ends lost 1 base and 4 bases respectively, with 23 bases between them. CDR1 SGHAT and CDR2 FQDESV come from the germline V gene (reference sequence). The CDR3 runs to 20 residues. The CDR3 sequence is CASSLDRGRGPMSGANVLTF. As DNA, the CDR3 is TGTGCCAGCAGCTTAGACCGAGGGAGGGGGCCCATGTCCGGGGCCAACGTCCTGACTTTC.

This clonotype was seen a handful of times. This chain uses TRBV6-1 with TRBJ2-5, with 8 bases lining up with TRBD2. V trimming: 6 bases; J trimming: 3 bases; junction bases outside the gene matches: 9. The CDR3 is made up of 15 amino acids. The germline V gene encodes CDR1 MNHNS and CDR2 SASEGT. The CDR3 sequence is CASSSPGGAEETQYF. Written as DNA, the CDR3 is TGTGCCAGCAGCTCCCCGGGGGGGGCGGAAGAGACCCAGTACTTC.

This clonotype was seen repeatedly, ten times or more. V and J are TRBV5-1 and TRBJ2-3, with 9 bases fitting TRBD1. CDR3 size: 16 residues. With V trimmed by 2 bases and J by 4 bases, 8 bases remained unmatched. Germline loops: CDR1 SGHRS, CDR2 YFSETQ. In DNA, the CDR3 is TGCGCCAGCAGCTTCCCCCGGGACAGGGATGCAGATACGCAGTATTTT. Translating it yields CASSFPRDRDADTQYF.

In nucleotides, the CDR3 is TGCAGCGTCAGACAGCCCGGGGCCAACGTCCTGACTTTC. It translates to CSVRQPGANVLTF. The genes are TRBV29-1 and TRBJ2-6, with D possibly matching TRBD1 (5 bases). This CDR3 is 13 amino acids long. CDR1 is SQVTM, CDR2 ANQGSEA, per germline. The germline V and J ends were trimmed by 6 bases and 4 bases, with 10 bases remaining between them.

This clonotype was observed a handful of times. V gene TRBV29-1 combines with J gene TRBJ2-5; D may match TRBD1 or TRBD2 (5 bases each). The CDR3 covers 13 residues. CDR1 SQVTM and CDR2 ANQGSEA come from the germline V gene. V was cut by 4 bases and J by 3 bases, with 12 bases left in between. The CDR3 bases are TGCAGCGTTGTTCCGGGGCGCGAAGAGACCCAGTACTTC. Amino acids: CSVVPGREETQYF.